These 21 T cell receptor beta chains were sequenced from one sample in a study of blood T cell repertoires in COVID-19. The method was immunoSEQ multiplex PCR; TCRdb's version includes in-frame clones alone and lacks a portion of them. The profile shows about 130,000 clones, less than 85% of them singletons. The sequenced sample was peripheral blood. The source of these receptors is a woman of 80 years or more with acute or convalescent COVID-19.

Here the CDR3 reads CASSRDRATEAFF. As DNA, the CDR3 is TGCGCCAGCAGCCGGGACAGGGCCACTGAAGCTTTCTTT. The chain links TRBV5-1 to TRBJ1-1; 9 positions agree with TRBD1. V dropped 4 bases and J dropped 4; count of bases not matched to a gene: 2. This CDR3 is built from 13 residues. Germline CDR1 and CDR2: SGHRS and YFSETQ.

V usage is TRBV24-1 and J usage is TRBJ2-5, with D possibly being TRBD1 (5 bases). The CDR3 has 14 amino acids. Germline lookup yields CDR1 KGHDR and CDR2 SFDVKD. Between the trimmed V and J ends, which lost 4 bases and 4 bases, there was a span of 12 bases. The CDR3 spells CATSDTRVPETQYF. CDR3 coding DNA: TGTGCCACCAGTGACACCAGGGTGCCAGAGACCCAGTACTTC.

The chain links TRBV7-9 to TRBJ2-6; D is perhaps TRBD1 (6 bases). Germline V gives CDR1 SEHNR, CDR2 FQNEAQ (reference sequence). The CDR3 contains 16 residues. V was shortened by 1 base and J by 2 bases, with 9 bases between the two germline ends. For the CDR3, the DNA is TGTGCCAGCAGCTTAGGTTCAGGGGCTGGGGCCAACGTCCTGACTTTC. Translating it yields CASSLGSGAGANVLTF. The complete variable domain, with remaining parts taken from reference TRBV7-9 and TRBJ2-6, reads DTGVSQNPRHKITKRGQNVTFRCDPISEHNRLYWYRQTLGQGPEFLTYFQNEAQLEKSRLLSDRFSAERPKGSFSTLEIQRTEQGDSAMYLCASSLGSGAGANVLTFGAGSRLTVL.

This clone was counted a single time. The chain uses TRBV5-1 and TRBJ1-5; no clear D gene. Trimming removed 4 bases at V and 3 bases at J, with 17 bases between. This CDR3 has 16 amino acids. Germline V gene lookup returns CDR1 SGHRS and CDR2 YFSETQ. The CDR3 protein is CASSPAEWRPNQPQHF. CDR3 in DNA: TGCGCCAGCAGCCCGGCGGAGTGGAGGCCCAATCAGCCCCAGCATTTT.

As for this clone: The sample has other DNA sequences that encode this CDR3 too. This chain connects TRBV4-3 to TRBJ1-5; no definite D call. Trimming removed 1 base from V and 2 bases from J, with 9 bases in between. The germline CDR1 and CDR2 sequences are LGHNA and YSLEER. This CDR3 is built from 15 residues. The CDR3 spells CASSQGAGGNQPQHF. Here the CDR3 DNA reads TGCGCCAGCAGCCAAGGGGCCGGGGGCAATCAGCCCCAGCATTTT.

The rearrangement joins TRBV7-9 to TRBJ2-1; 7 bases match TRBD2. The V and J ends lost 4 bases and 7 bases, in that order; junction bases with no gene match: 10. This CDR3 contains 15 residues. From germline, CDR1 is SEHNR and CDR2 FQNEAQ (reference sequence). CDR3 coding DNA: TGTGCCAGCAGCTCAGAATTGGAGCGGGGAAATGAGCAGTTCTTC. It codes for CASSSELERGNEQFF.

The rearrangement uses TRBV7-9 and TRBJ1-5; 9 bases align to TRBD1. Trimming cost V 5 bases and J 1 base; bases outside gene matches: 3. The germline V gene encodes CDR1 SEHNR and CDR2 FQNEAQ (reference sequence). The CDR3 consists of 15 residues. The CDR3 region is CASSGDRESNQPQHF. The DNA for the CDR3 is TGTGCCAGCAGCGGGGACAGGGAAAGCAATCAGCCCCAGCATTTT.

The chain joins TRBV5-6 to TRBJ2-5, with 14 bases aligning to TRBD2. V lost 1 base and J lost 2; bases outside the gene matches: 7. Germline V lookup: CDR1 SGHDT, CDR2 YYEEEE. This CDR3 contains 18 residues. For the CDR3, the DNA is TGTGCCAGCAGCTTGCGACTAGCGGGAGGGCCGAGGCAAGAGACCCAGTACTTC. Protein sequence: CASSLRLAGGPRQETQYF.

There are a few counts of this clone. The chain recombines TRBV5-1 with TRBJ2-2; D gene unclear. Trimming stripped 3 bases from V and 2 bases from J, with 8 bases between. CDR3 size: 14 residues. Germline V gene sequence: CDR1 SGHRS, CDR2 YFSETQ. In nucleotides, the CDR3 is TGCGCCAGCAGCTGGGCAGGCAACACCGGGGAGCTGTTTTTT. It encodes CASSWAGNTGELFF.

The chain is built from TRBV5-6 and TRBJ1-2; 8 bases are shared with TRBD1. The V gene's germline CDR1 is SGHDT and CDR2 YYEEEE. This CDR3 is 16 amino acids long. Trimming took 4 bases from V and 8 from J; bases not matched to a gene: 16. This chain's CDR3 is CASSRAVEQGAPGYTF. In DNA, the CDR3 is TGTGCCAGCAGCCGGGCGGTAGAGCAGGGGGCCCCCGGCTACACCTTC.

V usage is TRBV5-4 and J usage is TRBJ1-1; D may be TRBD1 (5 bases). The CDR3 runs to 14 residues. Germline CDR1 reads SGHNT; CDR2 reads YYREEE (reference sequence). Deletions cut 4 bases from V and 5 bases from J, with 15 bases between. CDR3 DNA: TGTGCCAGCAGCCCCAGAAGGGGATCGACTGAAGCTTTCTTT. It codes for CASSPRRGSTEAFF.

The chain is built from TRBV5-8 and TRBJ2-2, with TRBD1 identical over 9 bases. Unmatched junction bases numbered 1, after V lost 0 bases and J lost 4 bases. This CDR3 has 15 amino acids. Germline V lookup: CDR1 SGHTS, CDR2 YDEGEE. Here the CDR3 reads CASSLGTGVTGELFF. The CDR3 DNA is TGTGCCAGCAGCTTGGGGACAGGGGTCACCGGGGAGCTGTTTTTT.

The rearrangement links TRBV18 to TRBJ1-5; TRBD1 agrees at 10 bases. With 5 bases clipped from V and 5 bases from J, the junction kept 9 bases outside the gene matches. Germline V lookup: CDR1 KGHSH, CDR2 LQKENI. The CDR3 is made up of 16 amino acids. The chain's CDR3 is CASSTGATGGDQPQHF. The CDR3 DNA reads TGTGCCAGCTCAACAGGGGCGACAGGGGGCGATCAGCCCCAGCATTTT.

CDR3 coding DNA: TGTGCCAGCAGCTTAGTGGGGACAGGGGTGTCACCCCTCCACTTT. This codes for CASSLVGTGVSPLHF. The chain is built from TRBV7-2 and TRBJ1-6; 10 nucleotides agree with TRBD1. CDR1 is SGHTA, CDR2 FQGNSA, per germline. After removal of 1 base from V and 10 bases from J, the junction contained 4 bases not matched to a gene. The CDR3 runs 15 residues.

The gene calls are TRBV7-2 and TRBJ2-3; 10 bases agree with TRBD2. CDR3 length equals 19 residues. V trimming: 2 bases; J trimming: 5 bases; junction bases outside the gene matches: 16. CDR1 and CDR2 from the germline V gene are SGHTA and FQGNSA. The CDR3 coding sequence is TGTGCCAGCAGCTTAAAAGGGTTGATTAGCGGGGGGACTTTAGATACGCAGTATTTT. Protein sequence: CASSLKGLISGGTLDTQYF.

V is TRBV7-2 and J is TRBJ1-4; 9 nucleotides align to TRBD1. V lost 4 bases, J lost 8 bases, and 5 bases stayed unmatched. Germline CDR1 is SGHTA and CDR2 is FQGNSA. The CDR3 totals 14 residues. In DNA, the CDR3 is TGTGCCAGCAGCTGGACAGGGGATGGGGAAAAACTGTTTTTT. Translating it yields CASSWTGDGEKLFF.

The rearrangement links TRBV7-8 to TRBJ2-7; no clear D gene. Per germline, CDR1 SGHVS and CDR2 FQNEAQ. CDR3 length: 15 amino acids. Trimming took off 3 bases at V and 5 bases at J, with 17 bases between the two ends. The CDR3 DNA follows: TGTGCCAGCAGCTTCACACGGCCCGATCGGGACGAGCAGTACTTC. It is translated as CASSFTRPDRDEQYF.

The rearrangement links TRBV5-1 to TRBJ1-2; D unresolved. This CDR3 has 14 amino acids. Trimming took 0 bases from V and 8 from J, leaving 14 bases between them. Per germline, CDR1 SGHRS and CDR2 YFSETQ. CDR3 amino acids: CASSLGEGRGGYTF. The CDR3 DNA reads TGCGCCAGCAGCTTGGGTGAGGGAAGAGGAGGCTACACCTTC.

This clone was detected only once. The genes are TRBV3-1 (or the pseudogene TRBV3-2) and TRBJ2-2; maybe TRBD2 (5 bases). The CDR3 is 12 amino acids. V lost 8 bases, J lost 4 bases, and 8 bases lay in between. The V gene's germline CDR1 is LGHDT and CDR2 YNNKEL (reference sequence). The CDR3 spells CASRDRTGELFF. DNA for the CDR3: TGTGCCAGCCGGGATCGCACCGGGGAGCTGTTTTTT.

This chain joins TRBV30 and TRBJ2-7, with 9 bases matching TRBD2. The germline CDR1 and CDR2 sequences are GTSNPN and SVGIG (reference sequence). The CDR3 sequence is 18 residues long. J gave up 0 bases and V 3 bases, and 15 bases lay outside the gene matches. For the CDR3, the DNA is TGTGCCTGGAGCACCCTGGGGAGTAGCGGGAGCAGCTCCTACGAGCAGTACTTC. Translating it yields CAWSTLGSSGSSSYEQYF.

The chain carries TRBV20-1 and TRBJ1-2; tentative D call: TRBD1 (5 bases). Germline lookup yields CDR1 DFQATT and CDR2 SNEGSKA (reference sequence). Deletions cut 5 bases from V and 4 bases from J, with 8 bases between. This CDR3 has 11 residues. CDR3 sequence (DNA): TGCAGTGCTTTTACAGGCTATGGCTACACCTTC. This encodes CSAFTGYGYTF.